This entry lists 5 T cell receptor beta chains sequenced from one sample in a study of shared clonotypes between healthy human individuals. Method: immunoSEQ multiplex PCR; TCRdb's copy keeps in-frame clones and lacks some. The repertoire holds 330,000 or so clones, about 70% seen once, with more than 9% in the top ten. Sequencing input: memory CD4+ T cells sorted from blood. Noted subset: CD45RA-negative fraction. All receptors come from a man in his thirties or forties in good health.

This clone has a handful of counts. This chain connects TRBV9 to TRBJ2-3; 7 nucleotides line up with TRBD2. The V gene's germline CDR1 is SGDLS and CDR2 YYNGEE. The CDR3 sequence is 16 residues long. The J segment lost 3 bases and the V segment lost 4 bases, leaving 11 bases of the junction unmatched. The CDR3 here is CASSTGGRHKTDTQYF. CDR3 DNA sequence: TGTGCCAGCAGCACGGGGGGACGACACAAGACAGATACGCAGTATTTT.

The gene calls are TRBV28 and TRBJ2-1, with D unclear. Germline values: CDR1 MDHEN, CDR2 SYDVKM. V lost 6 bases to trimming and J lost 0 bases, with 15 bases between them. This CDR3 spans 16 amino acids. CDR3 loop: CASSPAGGSSYNEQFF. Written as DNA, the CDR3 is TGTGCCAGCAGCCCCGCCGGCGGAAGCTCCTACAATGAGCAGTTCTTC.

The chain recombines TRBV6-1 with TRBJ2-1; D possibly corresponds to TRBD2 (6 bases). The CDR3 is 15 amino acids. Per the germline V gene, CDR1 is MNHNS and CDR2 is SASEGT. V gave up 4 bases and J gave up 8 bases, with 18 bases separating them. CDR3 sequence reads: CASSGRRDGRHEQFF. The CDR3 nucleotides read TGTGCCAGCAGTGGACGGCGGGACGGTCGCCATGAGCAGTTCTTC.

The chain carries TRBV6-5 and TRBJ1-6, with D tentatively TRBD1 (6 bases). The V gene's germline CDR1 is MNHEY and CDR2 SVGAGI. V gave up 4 bases and J gave up 7 bases, with 17 bases separating them. This CDR3 is 16 amino acids long. The CDR3 reads CASSLTSTGTNSPLHF. In DNA, the CDR3 is TGTGCCAGCAGTTTAACTTCAACAGGGACCAATTCACCCCTCCACTTT.

This clone showed up just once. A much larger clone differs by one base, so this may be a read error. This sample also contains other DNA sequences that code for the same CDR3. The V call is TRBV7-2, the J call TRBJ2-5; D unresolved. CDR3 size: 12 residues. Germline V gene sequence: CDR1 SGHTA, CDR2 FQGNSA. Trimming cost V 2 bases and J 5 bases, with 6 bases left between them. CDR3 sequence reads: CASSLSRETQYF. CDR3 DNA: TGTGCCAGCAGCTTAAGTCGGGAGACCCAGTACTTC.